What follows is one T cell receptor (beta chain) and its context. This specimen belongs to a study of T cell changes during pregnancy in multiple sclerosis. TCRdb's copy holds only in-frame clones and misses some; the assay was immunoSEQ multiplex PCR. Of more than 65,000 clones in the sample, around nine tenths were seen once. The length of the CDR3 is 14 residues. Per the germline V gene, CDR1 is KGHSH and CDR2 is LQKENI. V trimming: 5 bases; J trimming: 3 bases; junction bases outside the gene matches: 3. The sequences come from CD4+ T cells from peripheral blood mononuclear cells, collected before pregnancy. The chain recombines TRBV18 with TRBJ2-2; 7 bases agree with TRBD2. The receptor's source is a female donor with multiple sclerosis, enrolled in a pregnancy study. The CDR3 region is CASSEGLDTGELFF. The DNA of the CDR3 is TGTGCCAGCTCAGAAGGACTAGACACCGGGGAGCTGTTTTTT.